This TCR beta chain was found in a study of blood T cell repertoires in COVID-19. At the level of the study: Both acute and convalescent COVID-19 samples were obtained from the United States, Italy and Spain.

Sequencing was performed with immunoSEQ multiplex PCR; in TCRdb, only in-frame clones are kept and a portion is missing. The table lists some 180,000 clones, 80% to 90% of them singletons. CDR3 length: 13 residues. Trimming stripped 0 bases from V and 1 base from J, with 6 bases between. Germline lookup yields CDR1 GTSNPN and CDR2 SVGIG (reference sequence). This TCR came from a woman in her 70s who had recovered from COVID-19. Specimen: peripheral blood. J is TRBJ1-1 and V is TRBV30; the D gene is possibly TRBD1 (5 bases). CDR3 residues: CAWSVGQNTEAFF. DNA for the CDR3: TGTGCCTGGAGTGTCGGACAGAACACTGAAGCTTTCTTT.